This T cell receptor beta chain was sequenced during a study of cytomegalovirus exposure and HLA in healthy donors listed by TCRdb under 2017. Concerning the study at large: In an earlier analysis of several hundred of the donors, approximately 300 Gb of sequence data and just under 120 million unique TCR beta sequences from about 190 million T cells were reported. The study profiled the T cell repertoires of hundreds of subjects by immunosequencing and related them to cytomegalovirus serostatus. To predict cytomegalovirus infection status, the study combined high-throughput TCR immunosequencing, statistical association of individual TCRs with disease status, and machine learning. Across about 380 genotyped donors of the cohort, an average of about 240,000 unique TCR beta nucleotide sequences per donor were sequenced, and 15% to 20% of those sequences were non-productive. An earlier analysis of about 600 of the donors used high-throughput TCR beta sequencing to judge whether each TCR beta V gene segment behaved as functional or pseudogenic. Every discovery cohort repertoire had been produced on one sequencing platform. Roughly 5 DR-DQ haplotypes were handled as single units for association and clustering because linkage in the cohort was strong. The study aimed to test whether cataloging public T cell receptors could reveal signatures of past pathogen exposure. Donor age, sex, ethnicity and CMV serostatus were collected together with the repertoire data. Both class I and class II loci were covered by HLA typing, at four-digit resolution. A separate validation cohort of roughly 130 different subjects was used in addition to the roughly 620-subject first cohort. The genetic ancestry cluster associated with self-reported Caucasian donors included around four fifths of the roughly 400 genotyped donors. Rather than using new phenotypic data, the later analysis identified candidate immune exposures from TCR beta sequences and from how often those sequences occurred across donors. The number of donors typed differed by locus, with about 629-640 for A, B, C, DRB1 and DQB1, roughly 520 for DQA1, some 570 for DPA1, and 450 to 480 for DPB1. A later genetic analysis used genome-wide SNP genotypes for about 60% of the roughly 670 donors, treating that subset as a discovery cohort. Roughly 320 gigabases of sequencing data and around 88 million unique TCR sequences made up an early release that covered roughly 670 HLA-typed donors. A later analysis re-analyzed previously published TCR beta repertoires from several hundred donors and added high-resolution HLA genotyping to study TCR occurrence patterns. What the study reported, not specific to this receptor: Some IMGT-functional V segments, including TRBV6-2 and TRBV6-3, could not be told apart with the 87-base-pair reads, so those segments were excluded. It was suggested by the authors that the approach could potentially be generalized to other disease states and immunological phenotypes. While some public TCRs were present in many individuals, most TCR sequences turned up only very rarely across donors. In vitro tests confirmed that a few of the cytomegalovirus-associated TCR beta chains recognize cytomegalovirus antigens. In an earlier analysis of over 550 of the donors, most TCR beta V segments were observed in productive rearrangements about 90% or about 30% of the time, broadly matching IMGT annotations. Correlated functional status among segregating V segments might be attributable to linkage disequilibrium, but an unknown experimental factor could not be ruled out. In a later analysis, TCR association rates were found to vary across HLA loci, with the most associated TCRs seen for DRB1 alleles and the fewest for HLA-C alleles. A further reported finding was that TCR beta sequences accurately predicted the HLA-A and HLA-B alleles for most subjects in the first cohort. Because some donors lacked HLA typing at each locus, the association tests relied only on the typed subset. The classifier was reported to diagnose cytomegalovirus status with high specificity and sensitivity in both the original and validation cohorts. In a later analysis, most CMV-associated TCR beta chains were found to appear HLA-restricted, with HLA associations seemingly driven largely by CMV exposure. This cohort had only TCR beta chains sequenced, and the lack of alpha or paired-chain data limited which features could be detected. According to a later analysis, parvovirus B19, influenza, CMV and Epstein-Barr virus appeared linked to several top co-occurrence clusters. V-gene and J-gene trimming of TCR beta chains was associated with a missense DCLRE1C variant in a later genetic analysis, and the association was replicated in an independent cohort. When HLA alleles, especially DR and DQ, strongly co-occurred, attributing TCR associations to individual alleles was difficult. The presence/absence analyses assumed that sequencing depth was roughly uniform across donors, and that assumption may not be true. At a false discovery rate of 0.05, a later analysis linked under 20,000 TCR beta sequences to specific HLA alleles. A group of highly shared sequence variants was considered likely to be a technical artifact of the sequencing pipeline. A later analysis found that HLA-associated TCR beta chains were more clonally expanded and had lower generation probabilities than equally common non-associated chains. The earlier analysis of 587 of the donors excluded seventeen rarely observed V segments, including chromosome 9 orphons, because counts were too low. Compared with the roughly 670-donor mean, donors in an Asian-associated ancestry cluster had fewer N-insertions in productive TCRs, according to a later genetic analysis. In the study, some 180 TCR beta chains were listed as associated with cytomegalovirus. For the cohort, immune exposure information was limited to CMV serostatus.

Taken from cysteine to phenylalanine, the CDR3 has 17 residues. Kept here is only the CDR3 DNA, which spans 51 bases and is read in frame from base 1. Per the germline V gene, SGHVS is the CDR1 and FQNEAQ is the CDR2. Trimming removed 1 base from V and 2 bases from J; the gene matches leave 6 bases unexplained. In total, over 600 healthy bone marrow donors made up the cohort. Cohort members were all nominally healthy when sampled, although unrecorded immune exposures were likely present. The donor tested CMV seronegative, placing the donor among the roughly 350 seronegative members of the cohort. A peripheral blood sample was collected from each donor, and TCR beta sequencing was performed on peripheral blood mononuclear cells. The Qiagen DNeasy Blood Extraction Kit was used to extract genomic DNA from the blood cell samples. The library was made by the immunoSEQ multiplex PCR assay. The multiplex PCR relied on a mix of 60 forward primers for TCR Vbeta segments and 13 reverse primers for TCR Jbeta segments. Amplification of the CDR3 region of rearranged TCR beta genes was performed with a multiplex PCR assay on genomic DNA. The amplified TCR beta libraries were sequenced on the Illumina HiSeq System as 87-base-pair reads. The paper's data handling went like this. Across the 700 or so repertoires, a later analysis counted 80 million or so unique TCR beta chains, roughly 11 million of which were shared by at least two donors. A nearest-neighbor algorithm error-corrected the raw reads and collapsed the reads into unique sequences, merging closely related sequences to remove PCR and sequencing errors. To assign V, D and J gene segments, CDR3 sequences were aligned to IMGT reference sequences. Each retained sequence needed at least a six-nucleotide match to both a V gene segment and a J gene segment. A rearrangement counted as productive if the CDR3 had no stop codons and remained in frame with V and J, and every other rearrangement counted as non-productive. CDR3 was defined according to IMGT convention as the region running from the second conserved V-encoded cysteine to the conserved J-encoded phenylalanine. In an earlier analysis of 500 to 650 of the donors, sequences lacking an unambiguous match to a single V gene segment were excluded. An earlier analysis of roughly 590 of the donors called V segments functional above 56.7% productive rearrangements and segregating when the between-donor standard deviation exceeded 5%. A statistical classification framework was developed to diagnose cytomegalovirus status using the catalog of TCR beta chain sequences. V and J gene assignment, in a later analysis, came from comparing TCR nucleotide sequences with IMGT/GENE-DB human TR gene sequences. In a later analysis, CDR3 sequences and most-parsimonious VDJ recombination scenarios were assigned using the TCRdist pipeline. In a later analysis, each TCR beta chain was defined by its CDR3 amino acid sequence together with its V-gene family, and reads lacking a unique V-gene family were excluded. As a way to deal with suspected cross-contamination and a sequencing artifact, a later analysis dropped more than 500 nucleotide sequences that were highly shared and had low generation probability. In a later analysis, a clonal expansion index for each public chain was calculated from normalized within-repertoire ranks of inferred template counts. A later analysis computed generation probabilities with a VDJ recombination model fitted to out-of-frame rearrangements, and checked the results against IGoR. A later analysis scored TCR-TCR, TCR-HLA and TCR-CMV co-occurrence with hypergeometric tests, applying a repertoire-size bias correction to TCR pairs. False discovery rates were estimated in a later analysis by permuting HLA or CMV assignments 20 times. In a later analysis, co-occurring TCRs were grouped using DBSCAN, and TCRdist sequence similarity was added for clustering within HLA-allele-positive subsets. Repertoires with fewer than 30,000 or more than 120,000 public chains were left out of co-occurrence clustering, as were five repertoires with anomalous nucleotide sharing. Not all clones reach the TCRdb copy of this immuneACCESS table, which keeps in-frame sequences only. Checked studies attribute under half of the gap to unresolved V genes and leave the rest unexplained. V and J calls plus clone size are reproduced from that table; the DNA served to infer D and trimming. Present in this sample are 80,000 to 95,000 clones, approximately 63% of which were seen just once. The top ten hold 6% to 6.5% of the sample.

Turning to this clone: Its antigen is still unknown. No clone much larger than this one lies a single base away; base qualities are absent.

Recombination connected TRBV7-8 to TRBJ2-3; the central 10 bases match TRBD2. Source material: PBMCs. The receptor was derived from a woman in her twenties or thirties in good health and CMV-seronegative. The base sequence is TGTGCCAGCAGCTTAGAAGTGACTAGCGGGTACACAGATACGCAGTATTTT. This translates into CASSLEVTSGYTDTQYF.